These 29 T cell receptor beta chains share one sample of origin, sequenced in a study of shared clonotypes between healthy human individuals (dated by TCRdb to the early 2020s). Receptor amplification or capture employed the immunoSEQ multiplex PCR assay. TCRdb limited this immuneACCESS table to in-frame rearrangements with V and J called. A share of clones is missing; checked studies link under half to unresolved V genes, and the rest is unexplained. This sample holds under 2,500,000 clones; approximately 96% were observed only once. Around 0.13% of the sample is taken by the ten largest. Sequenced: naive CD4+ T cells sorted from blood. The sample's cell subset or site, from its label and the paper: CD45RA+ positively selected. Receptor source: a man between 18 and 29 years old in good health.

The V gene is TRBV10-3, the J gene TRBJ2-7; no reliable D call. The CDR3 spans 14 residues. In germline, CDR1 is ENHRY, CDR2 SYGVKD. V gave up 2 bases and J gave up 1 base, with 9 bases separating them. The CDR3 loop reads CAISEGVPSYEQYF. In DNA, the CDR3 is TGTGCCATCAGTGAGGGGGTCCCGTCCTACGAGCAGTACTTC.

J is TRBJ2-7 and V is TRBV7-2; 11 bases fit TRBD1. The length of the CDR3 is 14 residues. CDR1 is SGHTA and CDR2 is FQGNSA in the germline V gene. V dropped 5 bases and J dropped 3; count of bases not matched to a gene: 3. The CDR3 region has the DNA TGTGCCAGCAGCGTTGGGACAGGGGGCTACGAGCAGTACTTC. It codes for CASSVGTGGYEQYF.

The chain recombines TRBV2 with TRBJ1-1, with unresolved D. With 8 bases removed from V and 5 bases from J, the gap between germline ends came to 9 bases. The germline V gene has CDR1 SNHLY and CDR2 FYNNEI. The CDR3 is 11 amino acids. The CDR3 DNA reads TGTGCCAGCCGTCCTCGGACTGAAGCTTTCTTT. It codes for CASRPRTEAFF.

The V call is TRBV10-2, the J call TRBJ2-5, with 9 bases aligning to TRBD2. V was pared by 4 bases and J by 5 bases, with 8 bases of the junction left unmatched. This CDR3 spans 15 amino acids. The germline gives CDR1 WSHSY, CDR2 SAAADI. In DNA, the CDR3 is TGCGCCAGCAGTGCCTTGCGGGGGGGCCGCGAGACCCAGTACTTC. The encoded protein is CASSALRGGRETQYF.

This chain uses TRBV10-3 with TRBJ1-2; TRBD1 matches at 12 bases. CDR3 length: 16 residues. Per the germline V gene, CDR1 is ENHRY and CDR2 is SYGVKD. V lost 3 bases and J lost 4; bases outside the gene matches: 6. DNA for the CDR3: TGTGCCATCAGTGACGGGACAGGGGGCGCGGGCTATGGCTACACCTTC. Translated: CAISDGTGGAGYGYTF.

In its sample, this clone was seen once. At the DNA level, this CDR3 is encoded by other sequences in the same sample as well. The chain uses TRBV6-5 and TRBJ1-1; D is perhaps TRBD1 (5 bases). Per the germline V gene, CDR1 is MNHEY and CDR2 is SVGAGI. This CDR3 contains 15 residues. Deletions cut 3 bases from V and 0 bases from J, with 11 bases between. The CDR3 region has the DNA TGTGCCAGCAGTTATTCGCAGGGACTGAACACTGAAGCTTTCTTT. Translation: CASSYSQGLNTEAFF.

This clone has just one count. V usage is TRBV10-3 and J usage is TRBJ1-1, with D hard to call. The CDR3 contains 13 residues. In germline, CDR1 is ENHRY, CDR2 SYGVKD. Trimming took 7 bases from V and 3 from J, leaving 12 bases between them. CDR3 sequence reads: CAIKGSLDTEAFF. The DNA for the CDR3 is TGTGCCATCAAGGGTTCGTTGGACACTGAAGCTTTCTTT.

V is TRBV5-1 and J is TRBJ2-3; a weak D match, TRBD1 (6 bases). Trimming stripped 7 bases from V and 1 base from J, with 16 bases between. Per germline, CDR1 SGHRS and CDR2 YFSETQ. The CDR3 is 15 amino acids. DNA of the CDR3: TGCGCCAGCCTGAACAGGGAAGCGGGCACAGATACGCAGTATTTT. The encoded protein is CASLNREAGTDTQYF.

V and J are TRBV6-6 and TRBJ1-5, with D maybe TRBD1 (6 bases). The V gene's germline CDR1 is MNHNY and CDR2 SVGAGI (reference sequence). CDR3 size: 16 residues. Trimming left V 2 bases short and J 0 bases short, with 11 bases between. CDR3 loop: CASSYVGGHSNQPQHF. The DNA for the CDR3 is TGTGCCAGCAGTTACGTTGGGGGGCATAGCAATCAGCCCCAGCATTTT.

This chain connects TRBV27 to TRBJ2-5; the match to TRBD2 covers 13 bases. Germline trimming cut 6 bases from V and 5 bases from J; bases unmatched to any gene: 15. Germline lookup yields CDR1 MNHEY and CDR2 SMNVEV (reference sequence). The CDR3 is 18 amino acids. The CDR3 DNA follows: TGTGCCAGCAGCGATAACGGACTAGCGGGGGTATTACGGGAGACCCAGTACTTC. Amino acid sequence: CASSDNGLAGVLRETQYF.

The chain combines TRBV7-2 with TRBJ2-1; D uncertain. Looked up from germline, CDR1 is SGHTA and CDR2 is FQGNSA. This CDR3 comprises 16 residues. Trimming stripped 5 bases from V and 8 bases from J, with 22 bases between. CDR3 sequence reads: CASSPFGLVVIDEQFF. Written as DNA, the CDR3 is TGTGCCAGCAGCCCCTTTGGGTTAGTAGTTATCGATGAGCAGTTCTTC.

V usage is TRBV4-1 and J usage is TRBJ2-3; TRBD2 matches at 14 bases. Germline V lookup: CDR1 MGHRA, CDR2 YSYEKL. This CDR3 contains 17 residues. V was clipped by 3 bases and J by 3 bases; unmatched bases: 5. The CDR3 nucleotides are TGCGCCAGCAGCCATTCCGGGACTAGCGGGAGTACAGATACGCAGTATTTT. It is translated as CASSHSGTSGSTDTQYF.

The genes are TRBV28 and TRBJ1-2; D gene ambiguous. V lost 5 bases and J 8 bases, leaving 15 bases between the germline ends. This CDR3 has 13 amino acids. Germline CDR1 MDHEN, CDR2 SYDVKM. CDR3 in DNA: TGTGCCAGCAGTCCGAAACGGGGTTCAGGCTACACCTTC. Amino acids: CASSPKRGSGYTF.

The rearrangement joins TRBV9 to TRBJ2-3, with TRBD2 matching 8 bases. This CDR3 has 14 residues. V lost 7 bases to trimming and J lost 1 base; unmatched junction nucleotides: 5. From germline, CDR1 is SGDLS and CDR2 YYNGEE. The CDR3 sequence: CASGGTRGTDTQYF. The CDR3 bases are TGTGCCAGCGGCGGGACTAGAGGCACAGATACGCAGTATTTT.

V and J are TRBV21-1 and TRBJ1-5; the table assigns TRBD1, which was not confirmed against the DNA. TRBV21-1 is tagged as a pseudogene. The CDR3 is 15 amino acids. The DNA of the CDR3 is TGTGCCAGCAGCAAGTCTCAGGGTCCCAATCAGCCCCAGCATTTT. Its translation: CASSKSQGPNQPQHF.

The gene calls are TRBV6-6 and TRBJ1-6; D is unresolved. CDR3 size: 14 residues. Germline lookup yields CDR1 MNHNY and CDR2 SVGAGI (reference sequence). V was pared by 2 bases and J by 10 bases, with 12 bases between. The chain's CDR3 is CASSYPDPGSPLHF. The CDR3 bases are TGTGCCAGCAGTTACCCTGACCCGGGGTCACCCCTCCACTTT.

The CDR3 coding sequence is TGCGCCAGCAGCTTTCGGGACAGGTCCTACGAGCAGTACTTC. Its translation: CASSFRDRSYEQYF. The chain combines TRBV5-1 with TRBJ2-7; 8 bases agree with TRBD1. Germline CDR1 SGHRS, CDR2 YFSETQ. Unmatched junction bases numbered 2, after V lost 2 bases and J lost 1 base. The CDR3 loop spans 14 amino acids.

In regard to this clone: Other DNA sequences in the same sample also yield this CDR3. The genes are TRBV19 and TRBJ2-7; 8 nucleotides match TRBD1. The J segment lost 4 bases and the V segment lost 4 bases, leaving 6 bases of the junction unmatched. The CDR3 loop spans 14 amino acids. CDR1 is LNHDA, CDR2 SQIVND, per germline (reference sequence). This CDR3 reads CASSTRQGSYEQYF. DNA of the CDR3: TGTGCCAGTAGTACCCGACAGGGGTCGTACGAGCAGTACTTC.

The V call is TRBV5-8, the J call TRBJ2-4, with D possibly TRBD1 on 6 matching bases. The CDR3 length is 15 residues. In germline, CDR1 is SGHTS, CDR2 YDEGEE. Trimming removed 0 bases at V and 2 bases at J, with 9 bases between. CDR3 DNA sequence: TGTGCCAGCAGCTTGGCCACAGGGTCCAAAAACATTCAGTACTTC. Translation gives CASSLATGSKNIQYF.

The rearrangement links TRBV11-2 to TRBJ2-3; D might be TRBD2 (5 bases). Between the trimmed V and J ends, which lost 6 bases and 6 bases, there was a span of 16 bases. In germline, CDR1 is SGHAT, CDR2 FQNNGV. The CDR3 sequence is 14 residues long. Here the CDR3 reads CASRLGGARDTQYF. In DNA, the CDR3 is TGTGCCAGCAGGCTTGGAGGCGCCAGGGATACGCAGTATTTT.

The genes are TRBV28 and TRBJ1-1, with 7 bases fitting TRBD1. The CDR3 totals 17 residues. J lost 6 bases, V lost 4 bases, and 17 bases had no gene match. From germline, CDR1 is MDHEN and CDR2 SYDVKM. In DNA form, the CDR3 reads TGTGCCAGCAGTTCACCGACAGGGCACACTGTTATGGCTGAAGCTTTCTTT. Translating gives CASSSPTGHTVMAEAFF.

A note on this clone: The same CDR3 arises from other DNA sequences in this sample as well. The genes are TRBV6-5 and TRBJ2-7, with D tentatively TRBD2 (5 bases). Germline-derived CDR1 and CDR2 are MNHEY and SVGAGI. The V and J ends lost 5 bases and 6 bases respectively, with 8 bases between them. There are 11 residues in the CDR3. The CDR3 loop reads CASSRGPEQYF. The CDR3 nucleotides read TGTGCCAGCAGTCGAGGGCCCGAGCAGTACTTC.

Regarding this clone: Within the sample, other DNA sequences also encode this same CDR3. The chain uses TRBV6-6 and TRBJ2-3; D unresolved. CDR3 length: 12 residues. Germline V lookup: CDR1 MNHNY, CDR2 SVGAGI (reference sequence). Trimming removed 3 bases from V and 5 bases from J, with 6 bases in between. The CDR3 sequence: CASSYLGDTQYF. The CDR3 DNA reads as TGTGCCAGCAGTTATTTAGGAGATACGCAGTATTTT.

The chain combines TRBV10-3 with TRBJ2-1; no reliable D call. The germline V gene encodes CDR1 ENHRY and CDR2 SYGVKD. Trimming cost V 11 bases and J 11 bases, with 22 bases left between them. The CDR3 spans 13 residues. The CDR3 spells CASTTDPVSKQFF. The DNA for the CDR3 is TGTGCCTCAACGACGGATCCAGTTTCCAAGCAGTTCTTC.

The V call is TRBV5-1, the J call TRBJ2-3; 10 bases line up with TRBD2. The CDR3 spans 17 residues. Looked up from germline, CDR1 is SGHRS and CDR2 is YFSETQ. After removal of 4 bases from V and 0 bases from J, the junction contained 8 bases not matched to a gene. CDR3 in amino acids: CASSPNSGRWSTDTQYF. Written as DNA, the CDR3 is TGCGCCAGCAGCCCGAATAGCGGGAGGTGGAGCACAGATACGCAGTATTTT.

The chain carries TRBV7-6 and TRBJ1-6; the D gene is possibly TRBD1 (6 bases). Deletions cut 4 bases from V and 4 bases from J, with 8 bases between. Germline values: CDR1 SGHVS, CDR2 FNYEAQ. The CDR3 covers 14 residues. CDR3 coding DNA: TGTGCCAGCAGCTCGACAGGTTATAATTCACCCCTCCACTTT. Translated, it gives CASSSTGYNSPLHF.

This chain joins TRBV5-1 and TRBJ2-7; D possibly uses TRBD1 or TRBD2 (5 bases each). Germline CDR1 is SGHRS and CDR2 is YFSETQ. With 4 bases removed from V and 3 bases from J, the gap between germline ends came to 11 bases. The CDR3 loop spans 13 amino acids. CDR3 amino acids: CASSEGPDYEQYF. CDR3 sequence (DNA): TGCGCCAGCAGCGAGGGACCCGACTACGAGCAGTACTTC.

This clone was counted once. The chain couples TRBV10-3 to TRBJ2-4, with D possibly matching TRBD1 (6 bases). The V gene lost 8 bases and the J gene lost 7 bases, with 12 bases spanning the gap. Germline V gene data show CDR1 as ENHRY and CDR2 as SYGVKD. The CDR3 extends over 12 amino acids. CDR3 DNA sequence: TGTGCCATCGGCTATGACAGGAACATTCAGTACTTC. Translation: CAIGYDRNIQYF.

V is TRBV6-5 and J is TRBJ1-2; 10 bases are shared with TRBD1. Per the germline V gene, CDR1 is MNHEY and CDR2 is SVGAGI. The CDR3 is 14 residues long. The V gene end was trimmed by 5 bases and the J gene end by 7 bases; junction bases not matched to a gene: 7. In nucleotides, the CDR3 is TGTGCCAGCAGTGCGACAGGGGGCTGGGGTGGCTACACCTTC. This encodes CASSATGGWGGYTF.